This T cell receptor (beta chain) is drawn from a study of blood T cell repertoires in COVID-19. Germline-derived CDR1 and CDR2 are MNHEY and SVGEGT. The CDR3 sequence is 14 residues long. The V and J ends lost 1 base and 7 bases, in that order; junction bases with no gene match: 5. Clones were sequenced by immunoSEQ multiplex PCR, and TCRdb holds only the in-frame ones, with some missing. The sample carries 250,000 or so clones, just over 85% recorded once. The chain carries TRBV6-2 or TRBV6-3 and TRBJ1-2; 8 nucleotides align to TRBD1. The material sequenced was peripheral blood. The receptor was derived from a woman aged 30 to 39 with active or convalescent COVID-19. The CDR3 region is CASSYYGTGGGYTF. The CDR3 coding sequence is TGTGCCAGCAGTTACTACGGGACAGGCGGTGGCTACACCTTC.